Each of the 7 T cell receptor beta chains below was sequenced from the same sample in a study of metastatic and nonmetastatic thyroid tumors. TCRdb redid the clone calls on the PCR reads using MiXCR. The table lists fewer than 20,000 clones, under 30% of them singletons. All patients were untreated before thyroid surgery. The sample was adjacent normal tissue. Every receptor here comes from a female donor with papillary thyroid cancer or a benign thyroid nodule (not recorded which). Some clones in this sample may be carry-over from other donors' samples.

Concerning this clone: This could be a read error, since a much larger clone is one nucleotide away. The sample holds other DNA sequences that translate to the same CDR3. CDR3 residues: CASRGPLSGYEQYF. CDR3 in DNA: TGTGCCAGCAGGGGGCCTCTATCGGGGTACGAGCAGTATTTC. The chain carries TRBV11-3 and TRBJ2-7; TRBD1 or TRBD2 may be the D gene (5 bases each). The CDR3 is 14 residues long. The V gene's germline CDR1 is SGHNT and CDR2 YENEEA.

The table lists this clone with a few counts. The rearrangement uses TRBV6-4 and TRBJ2-2; the D is unclear. This CDR3 contains 12 residues. Trimming pared 5 bases from V and 6 bases from J, leaving 7 bases between. CDR1 and CDR2 (germline): MRHNA, SNTAGT. CDR3 sequence: CASSPQPGELFF. CDR3 bases: TGTGCCAGCAGTCCACAACCCGGGGAGCTGTTTTTT.

A few counts support this clone. This rearrangement joins TRBV6-2 or TRBV6-3 to TRBJ2-1; TRBD2 is a possible D gene (6 bases). Germline loops: CDR1 MNHEY, CDR2 SVGEGT. V gave up 6 bases and J gave up 3 bases, with 18 bases separating them. The CDR3 consists of 16 residues. CDR3 loop: CASSPPRLVVYNEQFF. DNA of the CDR3: TGTGCCAGCAGCCCGCCGAGACTAGTAGTCTACAATGAGCAGTTCTTC.

The rearrangement links TRBV20-1 to TRBJ2-5; no firm D call. Germline-derived CDR1 and CDR2 are DFQATT and SNEGSKA (reference sequence). This CDR3 is built from 13 residues. The V end was cut by 0 bases, the J end by 5 bases, with 10 bases between. The CDR3 region is CSARDFLSETQYF. The CDR3 DNA sequence: TGCAGTGCTAGAGACTTCCTCTCGGAGACCCAGTACTTC.

This chain joins TRBV6-6 and TRBJ2-7; TRBD1 matches at 9 bases. Germline CDR1 MNHNY, CDR2 SVGAGI (reference sequence). The CDR3 covers 18 residues. Unmatched junction bases numbered 16, after V lost 7 bases and J lost 0 bases. The CDR3 sequence: CASKGQGQGPLFSYEQYF. CDR3 DNA sequence: TGTGCCAGCAAGGGACAGGGACAGGGACCTCTATTCTCCTACGAGCAGTACTTC.

Worth noting for this clone: Distinct nucleotide sequences in the sample also encode this CDR3. The chain has TRBV4-3 and TRBJ2-7; TRBD2 is a possible D gene (5 bases). Germline CDR1 is LGHNA and CDR2 is YSLEER. V was pared by 3 bases and J by 7 bases, with 13 bases between. This CDR3 contains 13 residues. CDR3 DNA: TGCGCCAGCAGCCAGTCTGGGAGCCGAGAGCAGTACTTC. Translation: CASSQSGSREQYF.

The table lists this clone with many counts. The rearrangement uses TRBV2 and TRBJ2-7, with D perhaps TRBD1 (6 bases). The CDR3 has 13 residues. Trimming cost V 6 bases and J 0 bases, with 9 bases left between them. Germline CDR1 is SNHLY and CDR2 is FYNNEI. The CDR3 DNA reads TGTGCCAGCAGCCGGGACAACTCCTACGAGCAGTACTTC. Protein: CASSRDNSYEQYF.